This T cell receptor (beta chain) stems from a study of T cell changes during pregnancy in multiple sclerosis (dated 2019 in TCRdb). Background on the whole study: The study examined how the T cell repertoire changed over the course of pregnancy in women with multiple sclerosis.

A distance of 17 bases separates the germline ends of V and J, which lose 5 bases and 3 bases respectively. CDR1 and CDR2 are drawn from the germline V gene: SGHTA, FQGNSA. The cysteine opens and the phenylalanine closes a CDR3 of 15 amino acids. Kept here is only the CDR3 DNA, which spans 45 bases and is read in frame from base 1. The library was made by the immunoSEQ multiplex PCR assay. TCRdb obtained this table from immuneACCESS and retained in-frame rearrangements with V and J assigned. These tables miss some clones; where compared with another copy, unresolved V genes account for less than half of the shortfall, and the remainder is unexplained. This sample gives tens of thousands of clones in total; approximately 90% of them show up just once. About 0.4% of the sample is taken by the ten largest. In the case of this clone: No cognate antigen has been identified for it. No base qualities exist here, and no much larger clone lies one base off it.

Recombination linked TRBV7-2 to TRBJ2-7; the D segment cannot be called with confidence. Sequenced here: CD4+ T cells from peripheral blood mononuclear cells, sampled after pregnancy. This sequence was found in a female donor with multiple sclerosis, enrolled in a pregnancy study. The nucleotide sequence reads as follows: TGTGCCAGCAGCAGCTCCTATCGGGTGAACTACGAGCAGTACTTC. This codes for CASSSSYRVNYEQYF.